The clone carrying this T cell receptor (beta chain) was seen only a few times. The data were obtained in a study of cytomegalovirus exposure and HLA in healthy donors. PCR amplification relied on 60 Vbeta primers (plus 13 Jbeta primers). Assay: immunoSEQ multiplex PCR; the TCRdb copy retains only in-frame clones and omits some. The sample includes roughly 180,000 clones, about four fifths of them seen just once. The CDR3 is 14 amino acids. V was clipped by 5 bases and J by 4 bases; unmatched bases: 7. Germline V gene sequence: CDR1 ENHRY, CDR2 SYGVKD. Sequenced material: PBMCs. The source of this sequence is a girl aged 10-17 years in good health and CMV-seropositive. The chain links TRBV10-3 to TRBJ2-7; 8 nucleotides agree with TRBD2. The CDR3 loop is CAISPAGVGYEQYF. For the CDR3, the DNA is TGTGCCATCAGTCCAGCGGGGGTAGGGTACGAGCAGTACTTC.